One T cell receptor beta chain is described in this entry. Its antigen is not identified. This entry is derived from a study of Graves' ophthalmopathy and Graves' hyperthyroidism. Notes on the study in general: The study's model predicted ophthalmopathy progression at 65% to 71% sensitivity and almost 75% specificity. Thyroid clonotypes that were expanded above 0.001 frequency mostly also appeared in blood.

Scientists amplified the TCR beta CDR3 regions from RNA transcripts. HTBI primers were employed in first-round RT-PCR, then a second-round multiplex PCR followed. TCRdb reprocessed the multiplex PCR reads with MiXCR, giving one entry per CDR3 protein. This table has hundreds of thousands of distinct CDR3 sequences, around 21% appearing once. CDR1 and CDR2 from the germline V gene are MNHEY and SVGAGI. The CDR3 sequence is 16 residues long. Trimming pared 4 bases from V and 0 bases from J, leaving 16 bases between. Other autoimmune disease, uncontrolled infection, pregnancy and lactation led to exclusion. Clinical symptoms, serum thyroxine, TRAb, thyroid ultrasound and orbital computed tomography determined diagnosis.

The rearrangement links TRBV6-5 to TRBJ2-7; D not certain. The receptor's source is a young woman with stable Graves' hyperthyroidism. The material sequenced was peripheral blood. The CDR3 sequence: CASSSYGPASSYEQYF. The DNA of the CDR3 is TGTGCCAGCAGTTCCTACGGGCCGGCAAGCTCCTACGAGCAGTACTTC.